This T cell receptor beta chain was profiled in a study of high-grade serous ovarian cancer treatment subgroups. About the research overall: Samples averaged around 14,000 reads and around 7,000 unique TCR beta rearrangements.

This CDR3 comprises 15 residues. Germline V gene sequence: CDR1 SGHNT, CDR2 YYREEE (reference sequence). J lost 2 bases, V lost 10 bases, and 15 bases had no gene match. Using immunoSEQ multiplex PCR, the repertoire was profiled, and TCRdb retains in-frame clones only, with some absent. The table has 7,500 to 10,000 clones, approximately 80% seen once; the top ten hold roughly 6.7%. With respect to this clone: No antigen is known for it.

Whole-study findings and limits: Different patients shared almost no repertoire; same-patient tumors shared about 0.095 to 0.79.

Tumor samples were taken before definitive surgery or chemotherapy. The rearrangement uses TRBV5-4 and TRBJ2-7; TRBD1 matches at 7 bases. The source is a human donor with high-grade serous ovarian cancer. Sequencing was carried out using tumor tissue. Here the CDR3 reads CAGTSLDRVPYEQYF. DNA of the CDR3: TGTGCCGGCACCTCCTTAGACAGGGTCCCCTACGAGCAGTACTTC.